This paragraph reports one TCR beta chain. The sample originates from a study of T cell changes during pregnancy in multiple sclerosis. The V gene's germline CDR1 is KGHSH and CDR2 LQKENI. V was pared by 3 bases and J by 3 bases, with 15 bases between. The CDR3 consists of 16 residues. The protocol was immunoSEQ multiplex PCR, while the TCRdb copy is restricted to in-frame clones and leaves out a portion. Among about 15,000 clones listed, around 83% were seen once. The sample was CD8+ T cells from peripheral blood mononuclear cells, taken after pregnancy. V is TRBV18 and J is TRBJ2-1; tentatively, D is TRBD1 (5 bases). The receptor was derived from a female donor in good health, enrolled as a control in a pregnancy study. The CDR3 spells CASSPQTVTLYNEQFF. For the CDR3, the DNA is TGTGCCAGCTCACCCCAGACAGTAACCCTCTACAATGAGCAGTTCTTC.